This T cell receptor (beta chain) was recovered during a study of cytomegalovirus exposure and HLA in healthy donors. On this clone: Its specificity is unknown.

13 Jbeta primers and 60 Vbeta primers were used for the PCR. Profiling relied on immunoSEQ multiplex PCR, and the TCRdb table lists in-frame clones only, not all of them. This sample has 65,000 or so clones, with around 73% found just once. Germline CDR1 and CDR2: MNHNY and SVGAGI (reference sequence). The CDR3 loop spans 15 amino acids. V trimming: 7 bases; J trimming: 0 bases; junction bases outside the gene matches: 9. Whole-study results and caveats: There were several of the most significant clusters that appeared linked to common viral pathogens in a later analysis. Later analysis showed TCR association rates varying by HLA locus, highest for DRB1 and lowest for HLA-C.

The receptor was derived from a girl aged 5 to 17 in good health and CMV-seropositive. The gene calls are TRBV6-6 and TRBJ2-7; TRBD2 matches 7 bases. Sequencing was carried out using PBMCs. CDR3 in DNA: TGTGCCAGCATGGTGGGTAGGACTAGCTCCTACGAGCAGTACTTC. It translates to CASMVGRTSSYEQYF.